This TCR beta chain was documented in a study of cytomegalovirus exposure and HLA in healthy donors. Primers: 60 Vbeta forward and 13 Jbeta reverse. This table comes from immunoSEQ multiplex PCR, and its TCRdb copy is limited to in-frame clones, with some not included. The table shows around 90,000 clones, with approximately 83% occurring only once. Worth noting for this clone: Antigen: not known.

General observations from the study: It was confirmed in vitro that a few of the CMV-associated chains were specific for CMV antigens.

Germline assignment: CDR1 LNHNV and CDR2 YYDKDF (reference sequence). The CDR3 length is 14 residues. Trimming removed 8 bases from V and 4 bases from J; junction bases left unmatched: 5. The rearrangement joins TRBV15 to TRBJ2-3, with 11 bases identical to TRBD1. The sequence came from a man in his fifties or sixties in good health and CMV-seronegative. The sequencing input was PBMCs. The CDR3 loop is CATRTGGASDTQYF. The CDR3 nucleotides are TGTGCCACCCGGACAGGGGGCGCATCAGATACGCAGTATTTT.